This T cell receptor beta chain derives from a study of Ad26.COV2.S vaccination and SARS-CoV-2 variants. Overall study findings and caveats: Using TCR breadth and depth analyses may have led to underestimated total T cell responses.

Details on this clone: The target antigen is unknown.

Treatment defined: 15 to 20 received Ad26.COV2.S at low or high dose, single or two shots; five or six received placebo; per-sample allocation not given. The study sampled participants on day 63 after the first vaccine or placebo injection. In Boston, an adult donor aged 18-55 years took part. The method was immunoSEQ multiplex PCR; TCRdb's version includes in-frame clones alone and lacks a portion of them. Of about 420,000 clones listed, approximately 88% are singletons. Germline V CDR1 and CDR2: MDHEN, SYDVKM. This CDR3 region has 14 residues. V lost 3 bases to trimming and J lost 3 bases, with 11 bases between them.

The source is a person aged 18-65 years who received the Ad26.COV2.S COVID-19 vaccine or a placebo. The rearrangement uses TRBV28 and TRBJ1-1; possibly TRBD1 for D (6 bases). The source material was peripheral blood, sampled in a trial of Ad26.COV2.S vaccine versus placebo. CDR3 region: CASSFQGRYTEAFF. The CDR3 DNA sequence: TGTGCCAGCAGTTTCCAGGGGAGATACACTGAAGCTTTCTTT.